This passage covers 29 T cell receptor beta chains from one sample sequenced in a study of identical twins (dated by TCRdb to about 2016). The library was made by 5' RACE. The sequencer was an Illumina HiSeq 2000. TCRdb took the public reads, trimmed them with fastp at Q25, ran MiXCR for clone calling and kept in-frame beta chains. Each CDR3 protein appears once, grouped with its most common genes and DNA. The sample contains hundreds of thousands of distinct CDR3 sequences, over 8.5% of them found a single time. The top ten clones comprise 0.98% of the sample. The data also belong to a second study, concerning yellow fever vaccine responses in identical twins.

Material for sequencing was PBMCs. The source is a woman aged 18-35 years in good health.

In its sample, this clonotype was seen a few times. The rearrangement uses TRBV4-2 and TRBJ1-4; D might be TRBD1 (5 bases). This CDR3 contains 16 residues. Deletions cut 0 bases from V and 3 bases from J, with 11 bases between. The germline gives CDR1 LGHNA, CDR2 YNFKEQ. The CDR3 loop is CASSQDQTASNEKLFF. The DNA of the CDR3 is TGTGCCAGCAGCCAAGATCAGACAGCCTCTAATGAAAAACTGTTTTTT.

This clonotype has more than one count but fewer than ten. The chain couples TRBV5-1 to TRBJ2-7, with TRBD1 matching over 9 bases. Germline-derived CDR1 and CDR2 are SGHRS and YFSETQ. The CDR3 is 15 amino acids. V shed 5 bases and J 5 bases; nucleotides not matched to a gene: 11. The CDR3 is CASRETGTGFNEQYF. CDR3 nucleotides: TGCGCCAGCAGAGAAACCGGGACAGGGTTTAACGAGCAGTACTTC.

This clonotype was detected only a few times. The V gene is TRBV7-9, the J gene TRBJ2-1; D gene ambiguous. V was shortened by 3 bases and J by 6 bases, with 6 bases between the two germline ends. Per germline, CDR1 SEHNR and CDR2 FQNEAQ (reference sequence). The CDR3 totals 12 residues. As DNA, the CDR3 is TGTGCCAGCAGCTTCCCCGCCAATGAGCAGTTCTTC. It translates to CASSFPANEQFF.

This clonotype was recorded a few times. This sequence joins TRBV5-1 and TRBJ2-3; 10 positions agree with TRBD2. With V trimmed by 4 bases and J by 4 bases, 9 bases remained unmatched. Germline V gene lookup returns CDR1 SGHRS and CDR2 YFSETQ. The CDR3 contains 16 residues. Here the CDR3 reads CASSGVPTSGSDTQYF. The CDR3 nucleotides read TGCGCCAGCAGCGGCGTGCCGACTAGCGGGTCAGATACGCAGTATTTT. Using reference TRBV5-1 and TRBJ2-3 for the parts outside the CDR3, the full variable domain is KAGVTQTPRYLIKTRGQQVTLSCSPISGHRSVSWYQQTPGQGLQFLFEYFSETQRNKGNFPGRFSGRQFSNSRSEMNVSTLELGDSALYLCASSGVPTSGSDTQYFGPGTRLTVL.

In its sample, this clonotype was seen a few times. The chain links TRBV10-3 to TRBJ1-2; tentatively, D is TRBD1 (6 bases). Trimming pared 4 bases from V and 8 bases from J, leaving 20 bases between. There are 15 residues in the CDR3. Germline-derived CDR1 and CDR2 are ENHRY and SYGVKD. The CDR3 bases are TGTGCCATCAGTGGGTTGTTGGGGGGCAACGACGGCTACACCTTC. This gives the protein CAISGLLGGNDGYTF.

V and J are TRBV5-1 and TRBJ2-5, with D tentatively TRBD2 (6 bases). In germline, CDR1 is SGHRS, CDR2 YFSETQ. There are 14 residues in the CDR3. V dropped 3 bases and J dropped 5 bases, with 14 bases sitting between them. This CDR3 reads CASSWSGRDETQYF. CDR3 nucleotides: TGCGCCAGCAGCTGGTCCGGGCGGGACGAGACCCAGTACTTC.

This chain joins TRBV20-1 and TRBJ2-1, with TRBD2 matching 11 bases. This CDR3 comprises 16 residues. After removal of 4 bases from V and 9 bases from J, the junction contained 14 bases not matched to a gene. CDR1 is DFQATT and CDR2 is SNEGSKA in the germline V gene (reference sequence). The CDR3 here is CSANLAGTSGRIEQFF. The CDR3 DNA reads as TGCAGTGCTAACCTAGCCGGGACTAGCGGAAGGATTGAGCAGTTCTTC.

This rearrangement joins TRBV4-3 to TRBJ2-3; 7 bases map to TRBD1. The length of the CDR3 is 16 residues. In germline, CDR1 is LGHNA, CDR2 YSLEER. The V gene end was trimmed by 5 bases and the J gene end by 0 bases; junction bases not matched to a gene: 8. This chain's CDR3 is CASSDPGQSSTDTQYF. CDR3 bases: TGCGCCAGCAGCGACCCGGGACAGAGTAGCACAGATACGCAGTATTTT.

This clonotype has just a few counts. The chain has TRBV7-2 and TRBJ2-7; tentative D call: TRBD2 (7 bases). The ends were cut back, 0 bases at V and 2 bases at J, with 14 bases in the middle. The germline gives CDR1 SGHTA, CDR2 FQGNSA. The CDR3 consists of 16 residues. CDR3 in amino acids: CASSLAPGGGPYEQYF. CDR3 in DNA: TGTGCCAGCAGCTTAGCGCCTGGCGGGGGCCCCTACGAGCAGTACTTC.

The rearrangement links TRBV7-9 to TRBJ2-1; possibly TRBD1 or TRBD2 for D (6 bases each). The CDR3 is made up of 13 amino acids. V lost 3 bases and J lost 9, with 12 bases in between. Germline V gene data show CDR1 as SEHNR and CDR2 as FQNEAQ (reference sequence). Here the CDR3 reads CASSLMGGLEQFF. The CDR3 bases are TGTGCCAGCAGCTTGATGGGGGGCCTTGAGCAGTTCTTC.

The chain employs TRBV29-1 and TRBJ1-4; D perhaps matches TRBD1 (6 bases). The CDR3 contains 13 residues. Germline loops: CDR1 SQVTM, CDR2 ANQGSEA. Trimming took 5 bases from V and 6 from J, leaving 13 bases between them. The CDR3 nucleotides read TGCAGCGTTAGACAGGAGAATTATGAAAAACTGTTTTTT. Its translation: CSVRQENYEKLFF.

The chain combines TRBV20-1 with TRBJ2-1; D is possibly TRBD2 (6 bases). The CDR3 is 13 amino acids. Trimming took 6 bases from V and 8 from J, leaving 17 bases between them. Germline-derived CDR1 and CDR2 are DFQATT and SNEGSKA (reference sequence). The CDR3 nucleotides are TGCAGTGCGTGGGGGGTGAATTCTTATGAGCAGTTCTTC. Its protein product is CSAWGVNSYEQFF.

This clonotype was counted only a few times. The V gene is TRBV5-1, the J gene TRBJ2-4, with 9 positions matching TRBD1. Germline-derived CDR1 and CDR2 are SGHRS and YFSETQ. This CDR3 is built from 15 residues. V was pared by 4 bases and J by 6 bases, with 8 bases of the junction left unmatched. The DNA of the CDR3 is TGCGCCAGCAGCCCGGACAGGGGAGGGGGAAACATTCAGTACTTC. It codes for CASSPDRGGGNIQYF.

The chain carries TRBV25-1 and TRBJ2-5; D is perhaps TRBD1 or TRBD2 (5 bases each). The V gene's germline CDR1 is MGHDK and CDR2 SYGVNS. The V and J ends lost 3 bases and 0 bases respectively, with 11 bases between them. This CDR3 is 15 amino acids long. The CDR3 loop is CASSDPQGHQETQYF. The CDR3 coding sequence is TGTGCCAGCAGTGACCCTCAGGGACACCAAGAGACCCAGTACTTC.

This clonotype was seen a few times. The chain has TRBV4-2 and TRBJ2-7; D possibly corresponds to TRBD2 (7 bases). Trimming stripped 5 bases from V and 4 bases from J, with 15 bases between. CDR3 size: 14 residues. Per germline, CDR1 LGHNA and CDR2 YNFKEQ. In DNA form, the CDR3 reads TGTGCCAGCAGCGGGGGGGCGGGAGCTTACGAGCAGTACTTC. The encoded protein is CASSGGAGAYEQYF.

A few counts support this clonotype. This chain connects TRBV7-3 to TRBJ2-3, with D possibly being TRBD1 (5 bases). The CDR3 spans 14 residues. Trimming took off 2 bases at V and 4 bases at J, with 10 bases between the two ends. Germline CDR1 reads SGHTA; CDR2 reads FQGTGA. The CDR3 protein is CASSLLGDADTQYF. CDR3 DNA: TGTGCCAGCAGCTTATTAGGGGATGCAGATACGCAGTATTTT.

This chain links TRBV28 with TRBJ1-2; 8 nucleotides match TRBD1. The V segment lost 2 bases and the J segment 4 bases; nucleotides outside the gene matches: 21. Germline loops: CDR1 MDHEN, CDR2 SYDVKM. The CDR3 extends over 20 amino acids. The CDR3 DNA reads TGTGCCAGCAGTTTAAGAAAGAAGGGGGACAGGCCAGAACTCTCCTATGGCTACACCTTC. It translates to CASSLRKKGDRPELSYGYTF.

The genes are TRBV7-2 and TRBJ2-3; D is perhaps TRBD1 (6 bases). In germline, CDR1 is SGHTA, CDR2 FQGNSA. Trimming stripped 4 bases from V and 6 bases from J, with 14 bases between. There are 14 residues in the CDR3. The CDR3 spells CASSSLQGTDTQYF. In nucleotides, the CDR3 is TGTGCCAGCAGCTCCCTACAGGGTACCGATACGCAGTATTTT. Variable domain in full (rest from reference TRBV7-2 and TRBJ2-3): GAGVSQSPSNKVTEKGKDVELRCDPISGHTALYWYRQSLGQGLEFLIYFQGNSAPDKSGLPSDRFSAERTGGSVSTLTIQRTQQEDSAVYLCASSSLQGTDTQYFGPGTRLTVL.

This chain joins TRBV5-1 and TRBJ2-3; 9 positions agree with TRBD1. This CDR3 comprises 14 residues. Germline lookup yields CDR1 SGHRS and CDR2 YFSETQ. V shed 4 bases, J shed 3 bases, and the junction held 3 bases outside the gene matches. This CDR3 reads CASSGTGRTDTQYF. The CDR3 coding sequence is TGCGCCAGCAGCGGGACAGGGAGGACAGATACGCAGTATTTT.

This clonotype was counted between two and nine times. The chain uses TRBV24-1 and TRBJ2-5; 7 bases fit TRBD2. Unmatched junction bases numbered 5, after V lost 4 bases and J lost 4 bases. Germline CDR1 reads KGHDR; CDR2 reads SFDVKD. This CDR3 is built from 14 residues. CDR3 residues: CATSEGGGTETQYF. Here the CDR3 DNA reads TGTGCCACCAGTGAGGGGGGAGGGACAGAGACCCAGTACTTC.

V and J are TRBV7-9 and TRBJ2-7, with 8 bases fitting TRBD1. The V segment lost 4 bases and the J segment 2 bases; nucleotides outside the gene matches: 7. Looked up from germline, CDR1 is SEHNR and CDR2 is FQNEAQ (reference sequence). The CDR3 has 15 residues. The DNA of the CDR3 is TGTGCCAGCAGCTCCCGACAGGGGCCGACCTACGAGCAGTACTTC. Its translation is CASSSRQGPTYEQYF.

This clonotype has at least ten counts. The chain is built from TRBV5-1 and TRBJ2-1; D is perhaps TRBD2 (6 bases). The CDR3 spans 15 residues. V lost 0 bases and J 1 base, leaving 8 bases between the germline ends. Per the germline V gene, CDR1 is SGHRS and CDR2 is YFSETQ. The DNA of the CDR3 is TGCGCCAGCAGCTTGGCCGCGGGGTCCTACAATGAGCAGTTCTTC. This sequence encodes CASSLAAGSYNEQFF.

The chain is built from TRBV6-2 or TRBV6-3 and TRBJ2-1; D perhaps matches TRBD1 (6 bases). CDR1 is MNHEY and CDR2 is SVGEGT in the germline V gene. The CDR3 length is 14 residues. Trimming left V 4 bases short and J 4 bases short, with 11 bases between. This CDR3 reads CASSFRDKYNEQFF. The CDR3 DNA is TGTGCCAGCAGTTTCCGGGACAAATACAATGAGCAGTTCTTC.

This chain uses TRBV12-3 or TRBV12-4 with TRBJ2-5; D might be TRBD1 (6 bases). V was clipped by 2 bases and J by 4 bases, with 11 bases between them. This CDR3 has 14 residues. DNA for the CDR3: TGTGCCAGCAGTTTATGGCAGGGGTCAGAGACCCAGTACTTC. It encodes CASSLWQGSETQYF.

V is TRBV19 and J is TRBJ2-1, with 15 bases that match TRBD2. The CDR3 contains 16 residues. Germline V gene sequence: CDR1 LNHDA, CDR2 SQIVND (reference sequence). V gave up 3 bases and J gave up 8 bases; unmatched junction bases: 5. The CDR3, as DNA: TGTGCCAGTAGTATCAGGACTAGCGGGGGGGCCCATGAGCAGTTCTTC. Protein sequence: CASSIRTSGGAHEQFF.

This clonotype was detected only a few times. The V and J genes are TRBV11-2 and TRBJ1-2; TRBD1 matches 7 bases. The ends lost 1 base at V and 3 bases at J; junction bases unmatched: 5. The CDR3 extends over 15 amino acids. Germline loops: CDR1 SGHAT, CDR2 FQNNGV. This CDR3 reads CASSLGTGVDYGYTF. CDR3 DNA sequence: TGTGCCAGCAGCTTAGGTACAGGGGTAGACTATGGCTACACCTTC.

This chain links TRBV9 with TRBJ1-6; D gene ambiguous. The CDR3 length is 13 residues. V was trimmed by 0 bases and J by 8 bases, leaving 6 bases between them. Germline values: CDR1 SGDLS, CDR2 YYNGEE. The CDR3 coding sequence is TGTGCCAGCAGCGTAGAGTTGGATTCACCCCTCCACTTT. Encoded protein: CASSVELDSPLHF. The whole variable domain, remainder taken from reference TRBV9 and TRBJ1-6, is DSGVTQTPKHLITATGQRVTLRCSPRSGDLSVYWYQQSLDQGLQFLIQYYNGEERAKGNILERFSAQQFPDLHSELNLSSLELGDSALYFCASSVELDSPLHFGNGTRLTVT.

There are a few counts of this clonotype. This chain uses TRBV7-8 with TRBJ2-1, with D tentatively TRBD2 (6 bases). V was trimmed by 6 bases and J by 1 base, leaving 13 bases between them. The CDR3 covers 15 residues. Germline loops: CDR1 SGHVS, CDR2 FQNEAQ. The CDR3, as DNA: TGTGCCAGCAGGGGTCAACGGGAGTCCTACAATGAGCAGTTCTTC. Its protein is CASRGQRESYNEQFF.

This clonotype was found many times. This chain connects TRBV7-2 to TRBJ1-3; D gene ambiguous. With 4 bases removed from V and 3 bases from J, the gap between germline ends came to 7 bases. There are 13 residues in the CDR3. Germline values: CDR1 SGHTA, CDR2 FQGNSA. In nucleotides, the CDR3 is TGTGCCAGCAGCTGGGGAGTTGGAAACACCATATATTTT. Translation: CASSWGVGNTIYF.